This TCR beta chain derives from a study of T-cell reconstitution after alpha-beta-depleted transplantation in children. Germline CDR1 LGHNT, CDR2 FRNRAP. Deletions cut 5 bases from V and 6 bases from J, with 9 bases between. The CDR3 has 12 residues. Molecular barcoding with unique molecular identifiers was used for the TCRbeta library. TCRdb recomputed calls from the PCR reads with MiXCR, one row per CDR3 protein. This sample has 200,000 to 250,000 distinct CDR3 sequences; approximately 11% occur once, and the top ten carry approximately 28%. This clonotype was detected ten times or more. The TCR was taken from a child less than two years old with acute myeloid leukemia, due to receive a stem cell transplant. The material was PBMCs, obtained before TCRalphabeta/CD19-depleted stem cell transplant. The chain recombines TRBV12-5 with TRBJ2-3, with D uncertain. The CDR3 sequence: CASGPEADTQYF. DNA of the CDR3: TGTGCTAGTGGTCCAGAAGCGGATACGCAGTATTTT.